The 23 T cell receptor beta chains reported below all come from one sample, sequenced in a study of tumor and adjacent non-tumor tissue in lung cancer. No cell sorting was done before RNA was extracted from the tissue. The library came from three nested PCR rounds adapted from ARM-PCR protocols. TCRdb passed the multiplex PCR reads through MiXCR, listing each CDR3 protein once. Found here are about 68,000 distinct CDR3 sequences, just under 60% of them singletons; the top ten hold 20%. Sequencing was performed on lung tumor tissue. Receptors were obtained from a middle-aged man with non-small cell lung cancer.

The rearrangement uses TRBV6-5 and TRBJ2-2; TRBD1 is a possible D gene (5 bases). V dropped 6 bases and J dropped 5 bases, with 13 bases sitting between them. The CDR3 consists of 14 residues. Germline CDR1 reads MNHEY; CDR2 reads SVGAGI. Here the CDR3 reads CASRRTWKTGELFF. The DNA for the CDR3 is TGTGCCAGCAGACGGACATGGAAGACCGGGGAGCTGTTTTTT.

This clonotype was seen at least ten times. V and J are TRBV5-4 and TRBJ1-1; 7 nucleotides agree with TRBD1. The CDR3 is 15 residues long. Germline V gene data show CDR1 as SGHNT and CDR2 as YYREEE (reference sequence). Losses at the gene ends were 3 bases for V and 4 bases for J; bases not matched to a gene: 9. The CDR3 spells CASSSGTGAGTEAFF. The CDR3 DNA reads TGTGCCAGCAGCTCCGGAACAGGGGCCGGCACTGAAGCTTTCTTT.

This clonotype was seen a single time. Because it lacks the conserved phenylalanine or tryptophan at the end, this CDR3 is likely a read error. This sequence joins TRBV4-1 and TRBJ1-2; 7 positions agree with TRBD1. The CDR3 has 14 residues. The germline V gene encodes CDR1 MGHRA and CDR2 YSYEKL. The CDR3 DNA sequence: TGCGCCAGCAGCCGTGGACAGGATAACTGTGGCTACACCTCC. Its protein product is CASSRGQDNCGYTS.

CDR3 in DNA: TGTGCCAGCAGTTTTACTTGGAGCGGGAGCTCCTACAATGAGCAGTTCTTC. It translates to CASSFTWSGSSYNEQFF. V is TRBV28 and J is TRBJ2-1, with 8 nucleotides matching TRBD2. Trimming removed 3 bases from V and 0 bases from J; junction bases left unmatched: 7. The CDR3 runs 17 residues. Germline V lookup: CDR1 MDHEN, CDR2 SYDVKM.

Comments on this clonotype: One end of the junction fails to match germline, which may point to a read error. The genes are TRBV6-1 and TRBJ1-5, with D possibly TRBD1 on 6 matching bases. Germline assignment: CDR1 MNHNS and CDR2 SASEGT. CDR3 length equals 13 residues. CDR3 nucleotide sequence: TGTGCCAGCGCCGGGACATCCAATCAGCCTCAGCATTTT. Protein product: CASAGTSNQPQHF.

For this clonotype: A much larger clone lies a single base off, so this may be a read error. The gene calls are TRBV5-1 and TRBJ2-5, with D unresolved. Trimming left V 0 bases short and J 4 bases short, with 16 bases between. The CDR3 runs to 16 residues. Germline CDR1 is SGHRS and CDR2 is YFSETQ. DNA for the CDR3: TGCGCCAGCAGCTTGGACCCTACCGGGCGGTTAGAGACCCAGTACTTC. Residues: CASSLDPTGRLETQYF.

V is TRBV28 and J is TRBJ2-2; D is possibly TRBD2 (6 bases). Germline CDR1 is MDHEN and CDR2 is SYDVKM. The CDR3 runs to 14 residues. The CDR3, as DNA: TGTGTCAGTAGCCGTAGCGGAAACACCGGGGAGCTGTTTTTT. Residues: CVSSRSGNTGELFF.

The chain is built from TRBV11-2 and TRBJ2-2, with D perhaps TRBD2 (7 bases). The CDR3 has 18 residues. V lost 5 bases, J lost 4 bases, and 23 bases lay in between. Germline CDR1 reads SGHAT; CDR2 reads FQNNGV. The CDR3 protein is CASSLRGVVGGRTGELFF. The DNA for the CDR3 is TGTGCCAGCAGCCTCCGAGGTGTAGTGGGGGGGCGCACCGGGGAGCTGTTTTTT.

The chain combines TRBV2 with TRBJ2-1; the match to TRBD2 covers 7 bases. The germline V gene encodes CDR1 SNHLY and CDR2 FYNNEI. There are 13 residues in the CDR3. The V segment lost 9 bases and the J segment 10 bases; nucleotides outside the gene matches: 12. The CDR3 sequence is CARSAARDYEQFF. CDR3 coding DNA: TGTGCCAGAAGCGCTGCCCGGGACTACGAGCAGTTCTTC.

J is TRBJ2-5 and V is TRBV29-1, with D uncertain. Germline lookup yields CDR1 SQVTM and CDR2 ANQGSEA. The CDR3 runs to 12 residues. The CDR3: CSAMVVQETQYF. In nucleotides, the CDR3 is TGCAGTGCTATGGTAGTACAAGAGACCCAGTACTTC.

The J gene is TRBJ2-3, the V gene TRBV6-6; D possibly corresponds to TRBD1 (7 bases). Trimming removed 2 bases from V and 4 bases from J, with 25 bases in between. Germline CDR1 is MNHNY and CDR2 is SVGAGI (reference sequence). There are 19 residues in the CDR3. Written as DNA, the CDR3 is TGTGCCAGCAGTTACGACAGGGTCCCTAGCGTGAGGGTGGCAGATACGCAGTATTTT. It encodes CASSYDRVPSVRVADTQYF.

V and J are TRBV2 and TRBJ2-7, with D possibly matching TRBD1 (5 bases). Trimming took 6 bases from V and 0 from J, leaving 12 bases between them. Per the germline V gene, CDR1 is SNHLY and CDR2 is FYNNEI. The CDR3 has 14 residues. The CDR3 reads CASRDQGYSYEQYF. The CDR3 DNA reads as TGTGCCAGCAGGGACCAGGGTTACTCCTACGAGCAGTACTTC. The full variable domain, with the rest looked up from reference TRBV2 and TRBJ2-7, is EPEVTQTPSHQVTQMGQEVILRCVPISNHLYFYWYRQILGQKVEFLVSFYNNEISEKSEIFDDQFSVERPDGSNFTLKIRSTKLEDSAMYFCASRDQGYSYEQYFGPGTRLTVT.

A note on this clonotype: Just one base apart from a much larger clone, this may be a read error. The DNA of the CDR3 is TGTGCCAGCAGTTATACCCACCTCGCATGGGAGCAGTACTTC. Its protein is CASSYTHLAWEQYF. This rearrangement joins TRBV6-6 to TRBJ2-7; D not resolved. CDR1 is MNHNY and CDR2 is SVGAGI in the germline V gene (reference sequence). The CDR3 contains 14 residues. V was clipped by 3 bases and J by 7 bases, with 16 bases between them.

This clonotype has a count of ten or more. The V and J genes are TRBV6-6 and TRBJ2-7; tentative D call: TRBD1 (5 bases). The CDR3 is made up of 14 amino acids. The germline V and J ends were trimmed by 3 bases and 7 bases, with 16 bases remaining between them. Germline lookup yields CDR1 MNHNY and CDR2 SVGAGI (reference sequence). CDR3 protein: CASSYTHLAGEQYF. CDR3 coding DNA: TGTGCCAGCAGTTATACCCACCTCGCAGGGGAGCAGTACTTC.

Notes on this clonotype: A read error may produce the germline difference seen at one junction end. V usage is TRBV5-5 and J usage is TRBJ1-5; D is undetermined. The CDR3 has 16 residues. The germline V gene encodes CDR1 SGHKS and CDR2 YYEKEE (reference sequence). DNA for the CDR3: TGTGCCAGCAGCATAGGCGCCCAGCCGCCAAATCAACCCCAGCATTTT. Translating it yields CASSIGAQPPNQPQHF.

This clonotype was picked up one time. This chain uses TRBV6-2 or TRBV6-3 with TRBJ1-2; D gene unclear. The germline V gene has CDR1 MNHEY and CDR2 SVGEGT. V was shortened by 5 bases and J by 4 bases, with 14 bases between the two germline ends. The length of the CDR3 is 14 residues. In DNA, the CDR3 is TGTGCCAGCAGTGGGAAAAAGGCGTCCTATGGCTACACCTTC. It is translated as CASSGKKASYGYTF.

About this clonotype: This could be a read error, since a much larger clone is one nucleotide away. DNA of the CDR3: TGTGCCAGCACTAATACCGGGACTAGCCCAGACTACGAGCAGTACTTC. Its protein product is CASTNTGTSPDYEQYF. This chain uses TRBV12-3 or TRBV12-4 with TRBJ2-7, with 9 bases lining up with TRBD2. Trimming removed 7 bases from V and 3 bases from J; junction bases left unmatched: 13. CDR3 size: 16 residues.

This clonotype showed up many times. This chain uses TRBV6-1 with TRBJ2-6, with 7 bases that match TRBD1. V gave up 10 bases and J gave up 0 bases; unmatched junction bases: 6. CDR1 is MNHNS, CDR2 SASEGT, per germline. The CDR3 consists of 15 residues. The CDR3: CATTGAHSGANVLTF. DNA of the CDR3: TGTGCCACAACAGGGGCGCACTCTGGGGCCAACGTCCTGACTTTC.

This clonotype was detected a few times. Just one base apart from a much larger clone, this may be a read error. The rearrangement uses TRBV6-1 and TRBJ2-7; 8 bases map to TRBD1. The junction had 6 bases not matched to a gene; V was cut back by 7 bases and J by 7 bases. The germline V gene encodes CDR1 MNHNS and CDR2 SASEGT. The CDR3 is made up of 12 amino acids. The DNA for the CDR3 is TGTGCCAGCACAGGGGGCGCGGGGGAGCAGTACTTC. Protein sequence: CASTGGAGEQYF.

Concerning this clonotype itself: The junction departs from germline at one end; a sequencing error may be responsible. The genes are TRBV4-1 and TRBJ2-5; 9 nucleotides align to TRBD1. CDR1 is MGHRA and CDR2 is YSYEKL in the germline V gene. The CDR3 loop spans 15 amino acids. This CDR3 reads CASSQGDREGGTRYF. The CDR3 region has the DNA TGCGCCAGCAGCCAAGGGGACAGGGAAGGGGGGACCCGGTACTTC.

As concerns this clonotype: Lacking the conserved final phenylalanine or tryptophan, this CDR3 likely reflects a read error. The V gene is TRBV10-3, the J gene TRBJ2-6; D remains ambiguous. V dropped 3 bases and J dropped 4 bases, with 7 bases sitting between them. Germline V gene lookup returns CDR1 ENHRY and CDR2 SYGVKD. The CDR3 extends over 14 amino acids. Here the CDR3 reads CAISDARGANVLTL. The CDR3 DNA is TGTGCCATCAGTGACGCTCGGGGGGCCAACGTCCTGACTTTG.

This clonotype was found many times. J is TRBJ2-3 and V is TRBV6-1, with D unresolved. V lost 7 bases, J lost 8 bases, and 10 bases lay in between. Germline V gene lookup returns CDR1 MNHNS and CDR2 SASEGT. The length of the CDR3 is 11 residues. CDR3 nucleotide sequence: TGTGCCAGCATGTTGGGGATTACGCAGTATTTT. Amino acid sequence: CASMLGITQYF.

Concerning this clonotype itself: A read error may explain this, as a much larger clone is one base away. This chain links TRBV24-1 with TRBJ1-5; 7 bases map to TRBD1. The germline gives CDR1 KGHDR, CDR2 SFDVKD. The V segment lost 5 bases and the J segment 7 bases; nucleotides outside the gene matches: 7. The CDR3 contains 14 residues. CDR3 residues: CATSGPTGTQPQHF. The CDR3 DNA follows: TGTGCCACCAGTGGCCCGACAGGGACCCAGCCCCAGCATTTT.